These T cell receptor beta chains were read from a single sample in a study of T cells in Graves' hyperthyroidism and ophthalmopathy. MiXCR, applied by TCRdb to the multiplex PCR reads, yields one record per CDR3 protein. Among 600,000 to 700,000 distinct CDR3 sequences listed, 14% to 15% were seen once. Source material: blood. Receptors were obtained from a woman in her thirties or forties with Graves' ophthalmopathy. CDR3s include the opening cysteine and the closing phenylalanine or tryptophan. The D gene is left open where the match is weak. Clone sizes are given selectively: once, few, many, or a class where the clone is expanded.

J gene | clone size | V gene | D gene | CDR3 protein | CDR3 DNA
TRBJ1-1 | many | TRBV2 | NA | CASRAGQGITEAFF | TGTGCCAGCAGAGCGGGACAAGGTATCACTGAAGCTTTCTTT
TRBJ2-5 | few | TRBV24-1 | NA | CATSGPGQETQYF | TGTGCCACCAGTGGCCCAGGCCAAGAGACCCAGTACTTC
TRBJ2-7 | many | TRBV15 | TRBD2 | CATSFSSFGTSGEQYF | TGTGCCACCAGTTTCAGTTCCTTCGGGACTAGCGGCGAGCAGTACTTC
TRBJ2-2 | NA | TRBV11-2 | NA | CASSSIGRNTGELFF | TGTGCCAGCAGCTCTATCGGCAGAAACACCGGGGAGCTGTTTTTT
TRBJ1-5 | many | TRBV2 | NA | CASRVSVGHPQPQHF | TGTGCCAGCAGGGTATCTGTAGGACACCCGCAGCCCCAGCATTTT
TRBJ2-5 | few | TRBV3-1 | TRBD1 | CASSDGQGWQTQYF | TGTGCCAGCAGTGACGGACAGGGCTGGCAGACCCAGTACTTC
TRBJ1-1 | many | TRBV12-3/TRBV12-4 | NA | CASSLGSGAEAFF | TGTGCCAGCAGTTTGGGGAGTGGGGCTGAAGCTTTCTTT
TRBJ2-5 | few | TRBV7-8 | NA | CASISTLGPAQETQYF | TGTGCCAGCATCTCCACTTTAGGTCCTGCCCAGGAGACCCAGTACTTC
TRBJ2-3 | few | TRBV30 | NA | CAWSTWSSTDTQYF | TGTGCCTGGAGTACCTGGTCTAGCACAGATACGCAGTATTTT
TRBJ1-2 | many | TRBV27 | TRBD1 | CASSLSRQGIYGYTF | TGTGCCAGCAGTTTATCCCGACAGGGGATTTATGGCTACACCTTC
TRBJ1-2 | NA | TRBV6-5 | TRBD1 | CASSSRTGGDYGYTF | TGTGCCAGCAGTTCCCGGACAGGAGGGGACTATGGCTACACCTTC
TRBJ2-5 | many | TRBV10-3 | NA | CAISDPRDLQETQYF | TGTGCCATCAGTGACCCAAGGGACTTGCAAGAGACCCAGTACTTC
TRBJ2-7 | NA | TRBV19 | TRBD2 | CASSTHLAGDIHEQYF | TGTGCCAGTAGTACGCATCTAGCGGGAGACATCCACGAGCAGTACTTC
TRBJ1-5 | NA | TRBV6-2/TRBV6-3 | NA | CASSYSRGFSQPQHF | TGTGCCAGCAGTTACAGTAGGGGGTTTAGTCAGCCCCAGCATTTT
TRBJ1-6 | NA | TRBV11-2 | TRBD1 | CASSLQQGADSPLHF | TGTGCCAGCAGCTTACAACAGGGGGCGGACTCACCCCTCCACTTT
TRBJ1-3 | many | TRBV7-3 | NA | CASSLNSGSGNTIYF | TGTGCCAGCAGCTTAAACAGCGGCTCTGGAAACACCATATATTTT